This record looks at one T cell receptor beta chain sequence and its context. Its matching antigen is unknown. Here immunoSEQ multiplex PCR was the method, and the copy in TCRdb shows in-frame clones only, minus some. This table holds 130,000 to 150,000 clones, approximately 90% found once. The sample originates from a study of T cell responses to AZD1222 COVID-19 vaccine. V lost 1 base and J lost 1; bases outside the gene matches: 4. Germline assignment: CDR1 SGHRS and CDR2 YFSETQ. The CDR3 is made up of 16 amino acids. Study-wide results and limits: Recipients of two AZD1222 doses showed rising Spike-specific TCR breadth and depth. It should be noted that donors were predominantly white British and more often female, and clonal diversity was possibly underestimated. The peak T cell response came first, and repertoires were sampled only after it. Seropositive at baseline were only a handful of AZD1222 recipients.

V is TRBV5-1 and J is TRBJ2-1; 8 nucleotides align to TRBD1. The TCR was taken from an adult who received the AZD1222 COVID-19 vaccine. The source was peripheral blood, collected 28 days after the second AZD1222 dose. The CDR3 spells CASSLRGDRSYNEQFF. The CDR3 DNA is TGCGCCAGCAGCTTGAGAGGGGACAGGTCCTACAATGAGCAGTTCTTC.